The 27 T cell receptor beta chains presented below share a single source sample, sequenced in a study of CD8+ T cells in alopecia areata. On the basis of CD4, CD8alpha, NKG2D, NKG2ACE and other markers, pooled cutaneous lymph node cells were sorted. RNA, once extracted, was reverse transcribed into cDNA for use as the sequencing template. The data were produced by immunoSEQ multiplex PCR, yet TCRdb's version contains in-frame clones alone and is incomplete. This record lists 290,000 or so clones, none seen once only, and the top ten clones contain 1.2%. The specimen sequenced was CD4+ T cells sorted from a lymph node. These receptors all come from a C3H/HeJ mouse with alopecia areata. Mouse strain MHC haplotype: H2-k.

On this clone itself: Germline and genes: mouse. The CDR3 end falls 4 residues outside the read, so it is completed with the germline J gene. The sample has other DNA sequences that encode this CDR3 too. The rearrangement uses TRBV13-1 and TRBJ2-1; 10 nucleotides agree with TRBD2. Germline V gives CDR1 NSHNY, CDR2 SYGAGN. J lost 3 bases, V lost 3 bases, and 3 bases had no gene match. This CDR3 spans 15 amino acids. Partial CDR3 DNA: TGTGCCAGCAGTGCCGGGACTGGGGTCTATGCT. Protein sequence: CASSAGTGVYA. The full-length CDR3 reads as CASSAGTGVYAEQFF.

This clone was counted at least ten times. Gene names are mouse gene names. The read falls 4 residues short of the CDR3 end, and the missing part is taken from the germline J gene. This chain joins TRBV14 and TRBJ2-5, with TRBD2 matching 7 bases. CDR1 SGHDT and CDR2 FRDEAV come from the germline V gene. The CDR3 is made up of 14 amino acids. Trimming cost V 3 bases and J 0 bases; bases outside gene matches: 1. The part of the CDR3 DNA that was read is TGTGCCAGCAGTTCGACTGGGAACCAAGAC. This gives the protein CASSSTGNQD. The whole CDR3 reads CASSSTGNQDTQYF.

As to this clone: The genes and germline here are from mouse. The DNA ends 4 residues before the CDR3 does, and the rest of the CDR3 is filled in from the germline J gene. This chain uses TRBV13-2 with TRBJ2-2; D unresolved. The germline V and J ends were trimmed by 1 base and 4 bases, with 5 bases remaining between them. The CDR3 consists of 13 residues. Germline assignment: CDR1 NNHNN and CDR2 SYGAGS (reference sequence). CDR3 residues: CASGDMVTGQLYF. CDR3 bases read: TGTGCCAGCGGTGATATGGTCACCGGG.

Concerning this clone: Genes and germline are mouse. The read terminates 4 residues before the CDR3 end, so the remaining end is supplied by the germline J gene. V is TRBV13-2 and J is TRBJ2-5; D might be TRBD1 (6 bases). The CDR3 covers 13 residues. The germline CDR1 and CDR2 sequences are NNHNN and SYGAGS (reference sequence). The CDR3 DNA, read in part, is TGTGCCAGCGGTGAGGTCAGGGGCGAC. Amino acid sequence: CASGEVRGD. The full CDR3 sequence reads CASGEVRGDTQYF.

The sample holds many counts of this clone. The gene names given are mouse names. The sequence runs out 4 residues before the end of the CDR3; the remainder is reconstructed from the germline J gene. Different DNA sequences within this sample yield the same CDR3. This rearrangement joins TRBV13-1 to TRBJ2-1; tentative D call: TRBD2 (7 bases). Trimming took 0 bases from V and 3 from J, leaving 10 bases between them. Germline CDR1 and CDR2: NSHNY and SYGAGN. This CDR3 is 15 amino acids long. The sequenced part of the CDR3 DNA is TGTGCCAGCAGTGATGTCGGGGGGCGCTATGCT. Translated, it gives CASSDVGGRYA. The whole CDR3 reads CASSDVGGRYAEQFF.

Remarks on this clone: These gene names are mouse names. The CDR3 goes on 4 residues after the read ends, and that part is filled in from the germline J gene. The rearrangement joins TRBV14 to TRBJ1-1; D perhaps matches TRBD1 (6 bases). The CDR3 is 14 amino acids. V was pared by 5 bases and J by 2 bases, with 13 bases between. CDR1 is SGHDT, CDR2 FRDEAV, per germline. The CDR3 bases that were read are TGTGCCAGCAGCCAACAGGGCCCCAACACA. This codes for CASSQQGPNT. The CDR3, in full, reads CASSQQGPNTEVFF. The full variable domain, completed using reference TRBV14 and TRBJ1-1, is EAGVTQSPRYAVLQEGQAVSFWCDPISGHDTLYWYQQPRDQGPQLLVYFRDEAVIDNSQLPSDRFSAVRPKGTNSTLKIQSAKQGDTATYLCASSQQGPNTEVFFGKGTRLTVV.

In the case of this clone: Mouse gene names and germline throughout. CDR3 DNA (partial): TGTGCCAGCAGTGTCCGCCGGGACAAAAACTATGCT. Translation gives CASSVRRDKNYA. The entire CDR3 is CASSVRRDKNYAEQFF. J is TRBJ2-1 and V is TRBV13-1, with D maybe TRBD1 (6 bases). The CDR3 end is not reached by the read, which stops 4 residues before it; the germline J gene fills it in. The germline gives CDR1 NSHNY, CDR2 SYGAGN. The V end lost 3 bases, the J end lost 1 base, and 14 bases lay between the germline ends. This CDR3 region has 16 residues.

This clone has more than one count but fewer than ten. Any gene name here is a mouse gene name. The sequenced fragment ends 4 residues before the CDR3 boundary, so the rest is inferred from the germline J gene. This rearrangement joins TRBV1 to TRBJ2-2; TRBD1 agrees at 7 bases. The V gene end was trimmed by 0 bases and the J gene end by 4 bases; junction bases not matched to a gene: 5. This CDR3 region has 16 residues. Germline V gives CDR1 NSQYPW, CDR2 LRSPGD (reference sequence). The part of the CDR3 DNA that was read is TGCACCTGCAGTGCAGATCCGGCAGGGGGCACCGGG. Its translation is CTCSADPAGGTG. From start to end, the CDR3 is CTCSADPAGGTGQLYF.

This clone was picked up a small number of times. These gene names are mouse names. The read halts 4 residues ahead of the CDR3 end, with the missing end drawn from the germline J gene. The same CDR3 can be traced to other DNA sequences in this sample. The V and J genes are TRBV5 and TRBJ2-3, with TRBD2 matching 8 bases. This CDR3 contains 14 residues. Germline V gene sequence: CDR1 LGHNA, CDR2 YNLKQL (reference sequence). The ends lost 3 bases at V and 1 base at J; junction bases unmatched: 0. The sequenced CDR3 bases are TGTGCCAGCAGCCAGACTGGGGGTGCAGAA. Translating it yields CASSQTGGAE. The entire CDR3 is CASSQTGGAETLYF.

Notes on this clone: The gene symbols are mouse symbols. The CDR3 is CASSIPGLGASQNTLYF. CDR3 DNA, as far as it was read: TGTGCCAGCAGTATCCCGGGACTGGGGGCTAGTCAAAAC. The J gene is TRBJ2-4, the V gene TRBV19, with TRBD2 matching over 11 bases. The read finishes 4 residues shy of the CDR3 end, and the germline J gene is used to complete it. Germline CDR1 reads FNHDT; CDR2 reads SITEND (reference sequence). This CDR3 region has 17 residues. Trimming took 2 bases from V and 0 from J; bases not matched to a gene: 5.

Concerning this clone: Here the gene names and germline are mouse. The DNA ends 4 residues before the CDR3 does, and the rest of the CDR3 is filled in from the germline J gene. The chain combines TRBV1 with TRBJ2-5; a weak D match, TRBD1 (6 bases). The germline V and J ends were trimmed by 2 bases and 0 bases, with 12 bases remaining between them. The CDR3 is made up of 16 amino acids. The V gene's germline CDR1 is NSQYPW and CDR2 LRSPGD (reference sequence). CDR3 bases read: TGCACCTGCAGTGCACCCGGGACAATTAACCAAGAC. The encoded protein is CTCSAPGTINQD. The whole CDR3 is CTCSAPGTINQDTQYF.

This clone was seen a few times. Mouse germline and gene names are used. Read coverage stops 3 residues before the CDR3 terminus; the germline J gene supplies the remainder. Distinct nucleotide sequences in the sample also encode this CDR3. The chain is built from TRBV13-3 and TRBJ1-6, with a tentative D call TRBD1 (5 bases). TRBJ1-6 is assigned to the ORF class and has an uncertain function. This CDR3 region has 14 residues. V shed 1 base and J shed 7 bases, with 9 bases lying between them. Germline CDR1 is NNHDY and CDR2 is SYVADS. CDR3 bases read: TGTGCCAGCAGTGATCAGGGAGGGAATTCGCCC. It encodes CASSDQGGNSP. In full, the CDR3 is CASSDQGGNSPLYF.

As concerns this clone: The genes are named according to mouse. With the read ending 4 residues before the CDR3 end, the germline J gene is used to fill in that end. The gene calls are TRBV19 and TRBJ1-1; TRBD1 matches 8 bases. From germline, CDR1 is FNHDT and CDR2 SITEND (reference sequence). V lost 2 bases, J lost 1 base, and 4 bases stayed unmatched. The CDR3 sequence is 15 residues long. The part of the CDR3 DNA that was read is TGTGCCAGCAGTATCAGGGGGCGAAGGAACACA. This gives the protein CASSIRGRRNT. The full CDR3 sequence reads CASSIRGRRNTEVFF.

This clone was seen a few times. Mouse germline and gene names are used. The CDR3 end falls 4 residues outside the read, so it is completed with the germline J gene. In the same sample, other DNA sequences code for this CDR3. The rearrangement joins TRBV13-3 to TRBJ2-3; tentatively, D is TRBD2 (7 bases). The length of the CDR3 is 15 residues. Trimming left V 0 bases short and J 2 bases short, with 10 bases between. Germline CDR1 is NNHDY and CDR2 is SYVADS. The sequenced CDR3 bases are TGTGCCAGCAGTGATGCGGGGGGCTTTGCAGAA. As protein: CASSDAGGFAE. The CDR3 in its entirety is CASSDAGGFAETLYF.

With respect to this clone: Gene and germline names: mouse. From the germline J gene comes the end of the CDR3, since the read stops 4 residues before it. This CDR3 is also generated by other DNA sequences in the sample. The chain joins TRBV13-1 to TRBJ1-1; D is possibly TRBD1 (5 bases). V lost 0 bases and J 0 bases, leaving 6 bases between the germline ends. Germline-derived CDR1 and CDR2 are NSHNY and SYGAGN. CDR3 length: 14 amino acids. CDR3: CASSDGQPNTEVFF. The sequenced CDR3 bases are TGTGCCAGCAGTGATGGACAGCCAAACACA.

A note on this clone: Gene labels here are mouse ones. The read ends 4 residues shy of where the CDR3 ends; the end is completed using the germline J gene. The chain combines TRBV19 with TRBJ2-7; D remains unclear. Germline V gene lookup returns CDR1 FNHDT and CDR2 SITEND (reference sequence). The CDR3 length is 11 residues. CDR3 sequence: CASSIADEQYF. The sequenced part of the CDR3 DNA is TGTGCCAGCAGTATAGCAGAT.

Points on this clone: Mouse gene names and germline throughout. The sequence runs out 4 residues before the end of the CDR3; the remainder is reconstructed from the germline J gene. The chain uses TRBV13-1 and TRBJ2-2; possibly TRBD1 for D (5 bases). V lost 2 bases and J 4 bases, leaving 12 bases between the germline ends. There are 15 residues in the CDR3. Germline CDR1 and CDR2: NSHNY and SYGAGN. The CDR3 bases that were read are TGTGCCAGCAGTGACTCCCGGACAACCACCGGG. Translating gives CASSDSRTTTG. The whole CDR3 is CASSDSRTTTGQLYF.

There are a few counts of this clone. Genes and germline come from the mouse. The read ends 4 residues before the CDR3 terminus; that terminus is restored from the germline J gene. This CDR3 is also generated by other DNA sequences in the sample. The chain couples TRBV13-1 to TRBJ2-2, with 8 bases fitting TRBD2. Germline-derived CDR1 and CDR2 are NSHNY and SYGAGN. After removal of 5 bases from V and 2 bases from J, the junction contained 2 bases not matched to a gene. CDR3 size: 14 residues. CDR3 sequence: CASRRTGNTGQLYF. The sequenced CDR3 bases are TGTGCCAGCAGAAGGACTGGGAACACCGGG.

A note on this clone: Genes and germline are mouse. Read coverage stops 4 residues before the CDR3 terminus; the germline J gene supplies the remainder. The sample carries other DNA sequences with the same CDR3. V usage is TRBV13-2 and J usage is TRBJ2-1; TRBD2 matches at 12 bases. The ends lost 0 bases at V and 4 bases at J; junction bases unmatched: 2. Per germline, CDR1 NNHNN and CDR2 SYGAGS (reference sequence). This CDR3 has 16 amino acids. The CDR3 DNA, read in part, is TGTGCCAGCGGTGATGCGGGGACTGGGGGGTATGCT. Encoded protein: CASGDAGTGGYA. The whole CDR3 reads CASGDAGTGGYAEQFF.

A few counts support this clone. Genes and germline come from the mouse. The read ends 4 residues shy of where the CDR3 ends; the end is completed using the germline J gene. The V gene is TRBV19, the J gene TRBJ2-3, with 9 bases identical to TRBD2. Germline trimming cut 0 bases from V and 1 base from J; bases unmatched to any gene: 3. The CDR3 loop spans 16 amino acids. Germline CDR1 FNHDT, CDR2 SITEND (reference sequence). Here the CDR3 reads CASSIGLGDGAETLYF. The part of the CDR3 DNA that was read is TGTGCCAGCAGTATAGGACTGGGGGACGGTGCAGAA.

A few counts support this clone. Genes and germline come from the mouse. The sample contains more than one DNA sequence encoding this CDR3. The chain's CDR3 is CASSGTGGSSAETLYF. The sequenced CDR3 bases are TGTGCCAGCAGTGGGACTGGGGGTTCTAGTGCAGAA. This chain links TRBV13-1 with TRBJ2-3; 10 positions agree with TRBD2. Sequencing ends 4 residues short of the CDR3 end; the germline J gene provides the rest. The ends lost 3 bases at V and 0 bases at J; junction bases unmatched: 4. Germline CDR1 is NSHNY and CDR2 is SYGAGN. The CDR3 loop spans 16 amino acids.

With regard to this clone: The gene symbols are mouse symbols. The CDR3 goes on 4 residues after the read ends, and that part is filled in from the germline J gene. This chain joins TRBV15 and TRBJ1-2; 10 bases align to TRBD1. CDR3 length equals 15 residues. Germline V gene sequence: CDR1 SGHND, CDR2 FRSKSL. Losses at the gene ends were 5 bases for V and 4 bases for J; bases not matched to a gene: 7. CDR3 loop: CASSVRDRGGSDYTF. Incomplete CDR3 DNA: TGTGCCAGCAGTGTCCGGGACAGGGGAGGCTCC.

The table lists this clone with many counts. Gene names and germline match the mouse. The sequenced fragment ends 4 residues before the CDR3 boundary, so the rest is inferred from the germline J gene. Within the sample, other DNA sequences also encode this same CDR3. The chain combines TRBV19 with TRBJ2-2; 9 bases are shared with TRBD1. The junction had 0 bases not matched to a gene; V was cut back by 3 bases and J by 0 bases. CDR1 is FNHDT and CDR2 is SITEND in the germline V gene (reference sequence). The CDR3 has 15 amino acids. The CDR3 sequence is CASSRQGANTGQLYF. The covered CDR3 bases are TGTGCCAGCAGTAGACAGGGGGCAAACACCGGG.

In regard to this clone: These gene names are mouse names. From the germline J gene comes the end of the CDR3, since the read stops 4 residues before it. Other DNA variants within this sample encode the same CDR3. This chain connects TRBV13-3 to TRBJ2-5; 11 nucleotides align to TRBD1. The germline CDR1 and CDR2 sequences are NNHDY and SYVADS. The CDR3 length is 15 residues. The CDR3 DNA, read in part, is TGTGCCAGCAGTGACGGGACAGGGGGAGAAGAC. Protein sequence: CASSDGTGGED. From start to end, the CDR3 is CASSDGTGGEDTQYF.

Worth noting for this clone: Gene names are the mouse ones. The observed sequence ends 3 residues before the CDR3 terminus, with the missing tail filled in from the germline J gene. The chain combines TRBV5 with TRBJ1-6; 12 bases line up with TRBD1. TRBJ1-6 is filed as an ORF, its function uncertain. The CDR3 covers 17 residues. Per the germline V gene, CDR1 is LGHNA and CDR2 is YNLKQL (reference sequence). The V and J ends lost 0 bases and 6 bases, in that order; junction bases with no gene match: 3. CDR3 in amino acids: CASSQDGTGGANSPLYF. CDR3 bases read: TGTGCCAGCAGCCAAGACGGGACAGGGGGCGCTAATTCGCCC.

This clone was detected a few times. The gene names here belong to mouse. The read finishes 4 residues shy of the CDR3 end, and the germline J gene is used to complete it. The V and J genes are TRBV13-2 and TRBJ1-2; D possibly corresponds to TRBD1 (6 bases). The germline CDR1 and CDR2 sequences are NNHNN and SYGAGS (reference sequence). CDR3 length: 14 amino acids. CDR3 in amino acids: CASGELGGRYDYTF. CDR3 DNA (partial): TGTGCCAGCGGTGAACTGGGGGGGCGCTAC.

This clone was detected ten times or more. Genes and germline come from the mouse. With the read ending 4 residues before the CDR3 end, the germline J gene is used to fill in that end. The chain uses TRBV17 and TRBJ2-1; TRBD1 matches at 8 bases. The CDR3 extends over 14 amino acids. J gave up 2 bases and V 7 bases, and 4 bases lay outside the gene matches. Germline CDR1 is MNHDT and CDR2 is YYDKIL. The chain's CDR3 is CASTRTGYYAEQFF. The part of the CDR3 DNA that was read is TGTGCTAGCACTCGGACAGGGTACTATGCT.